One and the same sample provided the 28 T cell receptor beta chains below, sequenced in a study of blood T cell repertoires in COVID-19. TCRdb keeps only in-frame clones here, not all; method: immunoSEQ multiplex PCR. The profile covers around 100,000 clones, with more than 80% appearing a single time and around 4.7% taken by the ten largest. Sequencing used peripheral blood. These receptors were taken from an elderly man with COVID-19, enrolled during active disease.

V is TRBV30 and J is TRBJ2-1, with 9 bases that match TRBD1. CDR3 length: 13 amino acids. In germline, CDR1 is GTSNPN, CDR2 SVGIG (reference sequence). With 5 bases clipped from V and 1 base from J, the junction kept 0 bases outside the gene matches. The CDR3 spells CAWGQGSYNEQFF. The CDR3 nucleotides are TGTGCCTGGGGACAGGGGTCCTACAATGAGCAGTTCTTC.

The count of this clone is one. This sequence joins TRBV28 and TRBJ2-5, with a weak D call TRBD1 (6 bases). Trimming shortened V by 3 bases and J by 5 bases, and 19 bases separated the two germline ends. Germline V CDR1 and CDR2: MDHEN, SYDVKM. This CDR3 region has 16 residues. CDR3 sequence reads: CASSFRRATGGETQYF. In DNA form, the CDR3 reads TGTGCCAGCAGTTTTAGACGAGCGACAGGCGGCGAGACCCAGTACTTC. The full variable domain, with the rest looked up from reference TRBV28 and TRBJ2-5, is DVKVTQSSRYLVKRTGEKVFLECVQDMDHENMFWYRQDPGLGLRLIYFSYDVKMKEKGDIPEGYSVSREKKERFSLILESASTNQTSMYLCASSFRRATGGETQYFGPGTRLLVL.

This rearrangement joins TRBV12-5 to TRBJ1-5; the match to TRBD1 covers 7 bases. In germline, CDR1 is LGHNT, CDR2 FRNRAP. This CDR3 contains 17 residues. Trimming at V came to 0 bases and at J to 2 bases, leaving 7 bases not matched to a gene. The DNA for the CDR3 is TGTGCTAGTGGTTTGGTACAGGGGATCGCGGGCAATCAGCCCCAGCATTTT. Translated: CASGLVQGIAGNQPQHF.

The chain carries TRBV7-9 and TRBJ2-7, with D possibly being TRBD1 (5 bases). Trimming took off 4 bases at V and 5 bases at J, with 12 bases between the two ends. Germline V CDR1 and CDR2: SEHNR, FQNEAQ (reference sequence). The CDR3 extends over 13 amino acids. The CDR3 nucleotides are TGTGCCAGCAGCTCTCCCGTCAGGGACGAGCAGTACTTC. This translates into CASSSPVRDEQYF.

This sequence joins TRBV19 and TRBJ2-7; no reliable D call. Germline V gene lookup returns CDR1 LNHDA and CDR2 SQIVND (reference sequence). The CDR3 loop spans 14 amino acids. V was cut by 5 bases and J by 4 bases, with 15 bases left in between. CDR3 nucleotides: TGTGCCAGTAGTCCCGACCAGGCAGAGTACGAGCAGTACTTC. Translating it yields CASSPDQAEYEQYF.

The chain uses TRBV7-6 and TRBJ1-1, with unresolved D. V lost 3 bases and J 0 bases, leaving 11 bases between the germline ends. The CDR3 is made up of 15 amino acids. Germline-derived CDR1 and CDR2 are SGHVS and FNYEAQ. CDR3 coding DNA: TGTGCCAGCAGCTTTCTCCCAGACATGAACACTGAAGCTTTCTTT. Protein sequence: CASSFLPDMNTEAFF.

The genes are TRBV28 and TRBJ1-2; TRBD1 matches 7 bases. V gave up 3 bases and J gave up 3 bases; unmatched junction bases: 7. Germline CDR1 MDHEN, CDR2 SYDVKM. This CDR3 contains 15 residues. CDR3 in amino acids: CASSFSGQLYYGYTF. The CDR3 nucleotides are TGTGCCAGCAGTTTTTCGGGACAGCTCTACTATGGCTACACCTTC.

The rearrangement links TRBV5-1 to TRBJ1-3, with 7 bases fitting TRBD1. The germline V gene has CDR1 SGHRS and CDR2 YFSETQ. Germline trimming cut 5 bases from V and 0 bases from J; bases unmatched to any gene: 11. The CDR3 contains 17 residues. CDR3 nucleotide sequence: TGCGCCAGCAGTGAAACCCCGGGACAGTTCTCTGGAAACACCATATATTTT. Protein sequence: CASSETPGQFSGNTIYF.

The V gene is TRBV20-1, the J gene TRBJ1-1; D may be TRBD1 (5 bases). This CDR3 comprises 14 residues. The V gene lost 3 bases and the J gene lost 3 bases, with 14 bases spanning the gap. Germline V gene lookup returns CDR1 DFQATT and CDR2 SNEGSKA (reference sequence). This CDR3 is CSASNGGVDTEAFF. As DNA, the CDR3 is TGCAGTGCTAGTAACGGGGGGGTAGACACTGAAGCTTTCTTT.

V and J are TRBV19 and TRBJ1-4, with 8 bases identical to TRBD1. Per germline, CDR1 LNHDA and CDR2 SQIVND (reference sequence). This CDR3 comprises 16 residues. V was clipped by 0 bases and J by 7 bases; unmatched bases: 7. The CDR3 here is CASSIDKAGGREKLFF. CDR3 nucleotide sequence: TGTGCCAGTAGTATAGATAAGGCAGGGGGCCGTGAAAAACTGTTTTTT.

The rearrangement joins TRBV27 to TRBJ2-3, with a tentative D call TRBD1 (7 bases). Germline assignment: CDR1 MNHEY and CDR2 SMNVEV (reference sequence). The CDR3 runs 17 residues. Trimming took 5 bases from V and 4 from J, leaving 22 bases between them. The CDR3 DNA is TGTGCCAGCAGTCGACTCCCTTACCAGGGGGGCCCAGATACGCAGTATTTT. Encoded protein: CASSRLPYQGGPDTQYF.

The chain has TRBV11-2 and TRBJ2-7; TRBD2 matches at 7 bases. Germline loops: CDR1 SGHAT, CDR2 FQNNGV. The trim removed 2 bases at V and 3 bases at J, leaving 4 bases unmatched. The CDR3 extends over 14 amino acids. CDR3 sequence (DNA): TGTGCCAGCAGCTTACTAGCGGAGCTCTACGAGCAGTACTTC. Translation gives CASSLLAELYEQYF.

This clone was observed many times. This chain joins TRBV29-1 and TRBJ1-1, with 10 bases aligning to TRBD1. This CDR3 is built from 12 residues. V lost 7 bases and J lost 7; bases outside the gene matches: 6. Looked up from germline, CDR1 is SQVTM and CDR2 is ANQGSEA. Written as DNA, the CDR3 is TGCAGCGCTTTGACAGGGGGCAATGAAGCTTTCTTT. It encodes CSALTGGNEAFF.

This clone was seen a few times. The V gene is TRBV5-1, the J gene TRBJ2-1; no definite D call. Trimming pared 3 bases from V and 2 bases from J, leaving 6 bases between. Per germline, CDR1 SGHRS and CDR2 YFSETQ. CDR3 length: 13 amino acids. The CDR3 spells CASSSDTYNEQFF. In nucleotides, the CDR3 is TGCGCCAGCAGCTCAGACACCTACAATGAGCAGTTCTTC.

The chain couples TRBV5-1 to TRBJ2-5, with 9 bases identical to TRBD1. The CDR3 length is 16 residues. V was pared by 0 bases and J by 4 bases, with 7 bases of the junction left unmatched. Per the germline V gene, CDR1 is SGHRS and CDR2 is YFSETQ. CDR3 DNA: TGCGCCAGCAGCTTGGGAACTACAGGGGGCCGAGAGACCCAGTACTTC. Its translation: CASSLGTTGGRETQYF.

The chain employs TRBV12-3 or TRBV12-4 and TRBJ1-6; D is unresolved. V dropped 1 base and J dropped 8 bases, with 6 bases sitting between them. This CDR3 contains 13 residues. CDR3 amino acids: CASSLDGYSPLHF. CDR3 coding DNA: TGTGCCAGCAGTTTAGATGGCTATTCACCCCTCCACTTT.

The chain carries TRBV5-1 and TRBJ1-1; 10 nucleotides line up with TRBD1. The CDR3 length is 15 residues. J was trimmed by 5 bases and V by 3 bases; bases with no gene match: 7. CDR1 is SGHRS, CDR2 YFSETQ, per germline. This CDR3 is CASSSSRTGGTEAFF. The CDR3 DNA follows: TGCGCCAGCAGCTCTTCTCGGACAGGGGGTACTGAAGCTTTCTTT.

The V gene is TRBV29-1, the J gene TRBJ2-7; possibly TRBD1 for D (5 bases). The ends were cut back, 7 bases at V and 0 bases at J, with 10 bases in the middle. The CDR3 runs to 12 residues. CDR1 and CDR2 (germline): SQVTM, ANQGSEA. The DNA of the CDR3 is TGCAGCGGTGGACAAAGCTCCTACGAGCAGTACTTC. Its protein product is CSGGQSSYEQYF.

The chain links TRBV3-1 (or the pseudogene TRBV3-2) to TRBJ2-7; 9 bases line up with TRBD1. CDR3 length: 16 amino acids. Germline CDR1 is LGHDT and CDR2 is YNNKEL (reference sequence). J was trimmed by 7 bases and V by 2 bases; bases with no gene match: 12. The CDR3 sequence: CASSQSLGQGPREQYF. For the CDR3, the DNA is TGTGCCAGCAGCCAATCTCTGGGACAGGGACCACGTGAGCAGTACTTC.

The V gene is TRBV28, the J gene TRBJ2-7; 7 nucleotides match TRBD2. Per the germline V gene, CDR1 is MDHEN and CDR2 is SYDVKM. CDR3 length: 13 amino acids. The J segment lost 3 bases and the V segment lost 9 bases, leaving 8 bases of the junction unmatched. In DNA form, the CDR3 reads TGTGCCAGTCTTGGGGGGGTACTCTACGAGCAGTACTTC. Its translation is CASLGGVLYEQYF.

The genes are TRBV5-1 and TRBJ2-2; the match to TRBD2 covers 8 bases. Per germline, CDR1 SGHRS and CDR2 YFSETQ. CDR3 length: 16 residues. J lost 4 bases, V lost 0 bases, and 5 bases had no gene match. This CDR3 reads CASSLAFSGATGELFF. CDR3 bases: TGCGCCAGCAGCTTGGCCTTTAGCGGGGCCACCGGGGAGCTGTTTTTT.

In this sample, this clone turned up once. The chain employs TRBV10-2 and TRBJ2-1; 14 bases align to TRBD2. Trimming cost V 6 bases and J 8 bases; bases outside gene matches: 3. CDR1 is WSHSY, CDR2 SAAADI, per germline. CDR3 length equals 14 residues. The CDR3 loop is CASRGLAGVYEQFF. CDR3 coding DNA: TGCGCCAGCAGGGGACTAGCGGGAGTGTATGAGCAGTTCTTC.

The chain has TRBV7-2 and TRBJ1-5, with TRBD1 matching 8 bases. The CDR3 spans 15 residues. V was pared by 4 bases and J by 2 bases, with 4 bases of the junction left unmatched. From germline, CDR1 is SGHTA and CDR2 FQGNSA. The CDR3 coding sequence is TGTGCCAGCAGCTCCGGACAGGGCGGCAATCAGCCCCAGCATTTT. Protein sequence: CASSSGQGGNQPQHF.

The rearrangement links TRBV25-1 to TRBJ2-7; D ambiguous. Germline CDR1 reads MGHDK; CDR2 reads SYGVNS. The CDR3 is 11 amino acids. The V end lost 5 bases, the J end lost 3 bases, and 5 bases lay between the germline ends. The CDR3 nucleotides read TGTGCCAGCAGTATCAGCTACGAGCAGTACTTC. The encoded protein is CASSISYEQYF.

The chain joins TRBV2 to TRBJ2-7, with 9 bases identical to TRBD1. Trimming took 5 bases from V and 5 from J; bases not matched to a gene: 4. This CDR3 has 13 amino acids. Germline CDR1 reads SNHLY; CDR2 reads FYNNEI. CDR3 loop: CASSRDRVHEQYF. DNA for the CDR3: TGTGCCAGCAGTCGGGACAGGGTCCACGAGCAGTACTTC.

The chain combines TRBV5-1 with TRBJ2-1; 9 bases fit TRBD2. With V trimmed by 4 bases and J by 8 bases, 4 bases remained unmatched. Germline V CDR1 and CDR2: SGHRS, YFSETQ. This CDR3 region has 13 residues. The CDR3: CASSLRTSDEQFF. CDR3 bases: TGCGCCAGCAGCCTGAGGACTAGCGATGAGCAGTTCTTC.

V gene TRBV9 combines with J gene TRBJ2-7; D may be TRBD2 (7 bases). Deletions cut 2 bases from V and 2 bases from J, with 14 bases between. CDR1 and CDR2 from the germline V gene are SGDLS and YYNGEE. CDR3 length: 15 residues. In DNA, the CDR3 is TGTGCCAGCAGCGTCGGGGGGCGTCCCGCCTACGAGCAGTACTTC. It yields the protein CASSVGGRPAYEQYF.

This chain joins TRBV24-1 and TRBJ2-3; the match to TRBD2 covers 9 bases. Unmatched junction bases numbered 11, after V lost 3 bases and J lost 2 bases. The CDR3 runs to 18 residues. Per germline, CDR1 KGHDR and CDR2 SFDVKD. The CDR3 region has the DNA TGTGCCACCAGTGATCCTTGGCGGGAGGGACGCGACACAGATACGCAGTATTTT. Its protein product is CATSDPWREGRDTDTQYF.